A selection of T cell receptor beta chains follows, all from one sample in a study of T cell repertoires in cytomegalovirus infection. TCRdb reanalysed the reads using MiXCR and keeps one entry per CDR3 protein. The sample yields some 920,000 distinct CDR3 sequences, approximately 31% seen once. For these TCRs, the target antigens are not known. Here the sequenced sample was cultured CD8+ T cells from PBMCs, taken from culture after CMV antigen stimulation. The receptor source for this set is a human donor in good health (CMV status not recorded). Some clones in this sample may be carry-over from other donors' samples. Both conserved end residues are part of each CDR3. The D gene is left open where the match is weak. Some rows have no size entry. The others give once, few or many, or a class for an expanded clone.

clone_size j_call v_call d_call cdr3_aa cdr3_nt
many TRBJ2-2 TRBV7-6 TRBD1 CASSSRTGAGTGELFF TGTGCCAGCAGCTCCCGGACAGGCGCGGGCACCGGGGAGCTGTTTTTT
- TRBJ2-3 TRBV10-3 - CAIRIVAASTDTQYF TGTGCCATCAGGATAGTGGCAGCTAGCACAGATACGCAGTATTTT
- TRBJ1-2 TRBV7-8 - CASSPSGGDVYGYTF TGTGCCAGCAGCCCTAGTGGGGGAGACGTCTATGGCTACACCTTC
- TRBJ2-6 TRBV5-1 - CASSGLQATSGANVLTF TGCGCCAGCAGCGGGCTCCAGGCCACGTCTGGGGCCAACGTCCTGACTTTC
few TRBJ2-3 TRBV18 TRBD1 CASSPPGTGITDTQYF TGTGCCAGCTCACCGCCCGGGACAGGGATCACAGATACGCAGTATTTT
many TRBJ2-7 TRBV19 - CASSPRGGDEQYF TGTGCCAGTAGCCCGCGCGGGGGCGACGAGCAGTACTTC
many TRBJ2-3 TRBV7-9 TRBD2 CASSLPLAGMHTDTQYF TGTGCCAGCAGCTTGCCTCTAGCGGGGATGCACACAGATACGCAGTATTTT
- TRBJ1-4 TRBV6-5 - CASSASGTLNEKLFF TGTGCCAGCAGTGCCTCAGGGACGTTAAATGAAAAACTGTTTTTT
few TRBJ1-1 TRBV6-2/TRBV6-3 - CASSYDILNTEAFF TGTGCCAGCAGTTATGACATTCTGAACACTGAAGCTTTCTTT
- TRBJ2-2 TRBV12-3/TRBV12-4 - CASGDLRTGELFF TGTGCCAGCGGCGACCTGAGGACCGGGGAGCTGTTTTTT
- TRBJ1-1 TRBV7-9 - CASSSADTEAFF TGTGCCAGCAGCTCAGCGGACACTGAAGCTTTCTTT
few TRBJ1-3 TRBV7-6 TRBD1 CASSPGQGGRNTIYF TGTGCCAGCAGCCCCGGACAGGGAGGGAGGAACACCATATATTTT
- TRBJ2-1 TRBV5-1 TRBD2 CASSVGTSGGHEQFF TGCGCCAGCAGCGTAGGGACTAGCGGGGGCCATGAGCAGTTCTTC
- TRBJ1-1 TRBV7-9 - CASRHSGGGWNTEAFF TGTGCCAGCAGGCACTCGGGGGGAGGGTGGAACACTGAAGCTTTCTTT
- TRBJ2-1 TRBV5-6 - CASSPLFEAVEQFF TGTGCCAGCAGCCCACTATTCGAGGCGGTCGAGCAGTTCTTC
few TRBJ1-1 TRBV19 - CASSLGRGRAEAFF TGTGCCAGTAGTCTCGGGCGGGGACGGGCTGAAGCTTTCTTT
few TRBJ2-1 TRBV6-6 - CASEGGPGHEQFF TGTGCCAGCGAGGGGGGGCCCGGCCATGAGCAGTTCTTC
few TRBJ1-1 TRBV14 - CASSQEPVEMNTEAFF TGTGCCAGCAGCCAAGAGCCCGTGGAAATGAACACTGAAGCTTTCTTT
many TRBJ2-1 TRBV7-9 - CASSLLVASYNEQFF TGTGCCAGCAGCTTATTGGTAGCGTCCTACAATGAGCAGTTCTTC
many TRBJ2-1 TRBV6-5 TRBD2 CASSYGTSGLNEQFF TGTGCCAGCAGTTACGGGACTAGCGGGCTCAATGAGCAGTTCTTC
once TRBJ1-5 TRBV7-9 - CASSSVRESNQPQHF TGTGCCAGCAGCTCAGTGAGAGAGAGCAATCAGCCCCAGCATTTT
few TRBJ1-2 TRBV14 - CASSQQRKYGYTF TGTGCCAGCAGCCAACAGAGAAAATATGGCTACACCTTC
- TRBJ1-1 TRBV15 - CATSKQVLNTEAFF TGTGCCACCAGCAAACAGGTCTTGAACACTGAAGCTTTCTTT
- TRBJ1-1 TRBV12-3/TRBV12-4 TRBD1 CASSSPGQGITEAFF TGTGCCAGCAGTTCTCCGGGACAGGGGATCACTGAAGCTTTCTTT
- TRBJ1-1 TRBV7-2 - CASSSQLPIDTEAFF TGTGCCAGCAGCTCCCAACTTCCTATAGACACTGAAGCTTTCTTT
few TRBJ1-5 TRBV5-4 TRBD1 CASSAGQGSNQPQHF TGTGCCAGCAGCGCCGGACAGGGTAGCAATCAGCCCCAGCATTTT
- TRBJ2-7 TRBV19 TRBD1 CASSRQGQVHEQYF TGTGCCAGTAGCAGACAGGGGCAGGTTCACGAGCAGTACTTC
many TRBJ2-1 TRBV7-6 - CASSLALSNEQFF TGTGCCAGCAGCTTAGCGCTCAGTAACGAGCAGTTCTTC
- TRBJ2-3 TRBV7-8 - CASSFKRGGGWTDTQYF TGTGCCAGCAGCTTTAAAAGGGGGGGGGGCTGGACAGATACGCAGTATTTT
- TRBJ2-5 TRBV7-6 - CASSPRPGPQETQYF TGTGCCAGCAGCCCGAGACCCGGGCCCCAAGAGACCCAGTACTTC
- TRBJ1-5 TRBV6-1 - CASSEALVEDRNQPQHF TGTGCCAGCAGTGAAGCGCTTGTCGAGGATCGCAATCAGCCCCAGCATTTT
few TRBJ1-1 TRBV25-1 - CASSEGRAFF TGTGCCAGCAGTGAAGGGCGGGCTTTCTTT
- TRBJ1-3 TRBV19 - CASSIGNTIYF TGTGCCAGTAGTATTGGAAACACCATATATTTT
- TRBJ1-4 TRBV14 - CASSQRGGYEKLFF TGTGCCAGCAGCCAGAGAGGGGGTTATGAAAAACTGTTTTTT
few TRBJ2-2 TRBV7-6 - CASSSGGGGNTGELFF TGTGCCAGCAGCTCCGGGGGTGGCGGGAACACCGGGGAGCTGTTTTTT
once TRBJ2-7 TRBV27 TRBD1 CASSLGRGPNEQYF TGTGCCAGCAGTTTAGGTAGGGGGCCCAACGAGCAGTACTTC
- TRBJ2-6 TRBV7-9 - CASRASTSGANVLTF TGTGCCAGCCGGGCCTCCACCTCTGGGGCCAACGTCCTGACTTTC
- TRBJ1-1 TRBV6-5 - CASSYSARVNTEAFF TGTGCCAGCAGTTACTCAGCCAGGGTGAACACTGAAGCTTTCTTT
- TRBJ2-5 TRBV10-3 TRBD1 CAIRTREGQIPVETQYF TGTGCCATCAGGACACGAGAGGGACAGATCCCGGTAGAGACCCAGTACTTC
- TRBJ2-3 TRBV3-1 - CASSQVGGGDTDTQYF TGTGCCAGCAGCCAAGTTGGTGGGGGAGACACAGATACGCAGTATTTT
few TRBJ1-2 TRBV3-1 - CASSLLRQDGYTF TGTGCCAGCAGCCTCCTAAGACAGGATGGCTACACCTTC
- TRBJ2-1 TRBV4-1 - CASSQAPILGQFF TGCGCCAGCAGCCAAGCACCCATCCTGGGGCAGTTCTTC
few TRBJ1-6 TRBV6-1 - CASSEESRLTPLHF TGTGCCAGCAGTGAAGAGAGTAGGTTGACACCCCTCCACTTT
few TRBJ2-3 TRBV9 - CASNNDFTDTQYF TGTGCCAGTAACAACGACTTCACAGATACGCAGTATTTT
- TRBJ2-7 TRBV23-1 - CASSQSEGREQYF TGCGCCAGCAGTCAATCCGAGGGGCGCGAGCAGTACTTC
- TRBJ1-1 TRBV4-1 - CASSQPQNMNTEAFF TGCGCCAGCAGCCAACCTCAGAACATGAACACTGAAGCTTTCTTT
- TRBJ2-1 TRBV2 TRBD2 CASSEAGLAGGPFIEQFF TGTGCCAGCAGTGAAGCGGGGCTAGCGGGGGGGCCCTTTATTGAGCAGTTCTTC
many TRBJ1-2 TRBV7-9 TRBD1 CASSLRDREYQDGYTF TGTGCCAGCAGCTTAAGGGACAGGGAATATCAGGATGGCTACACCTTC
- TRBJ2-1 TRBV5-5 TRBD2 CASSLSAGDNEQFF TGTGCCAGCAGCTTGTCGGCGGGGGACAATGAGCAGTTCTTC
- TRBJ2-1 TRBV5-4 TRBD1 CTSSGDRGSYNEQFF TGTACCAGCAGCGGTGACAGGGGCTCCTACAATGAGCAGTTCTTC